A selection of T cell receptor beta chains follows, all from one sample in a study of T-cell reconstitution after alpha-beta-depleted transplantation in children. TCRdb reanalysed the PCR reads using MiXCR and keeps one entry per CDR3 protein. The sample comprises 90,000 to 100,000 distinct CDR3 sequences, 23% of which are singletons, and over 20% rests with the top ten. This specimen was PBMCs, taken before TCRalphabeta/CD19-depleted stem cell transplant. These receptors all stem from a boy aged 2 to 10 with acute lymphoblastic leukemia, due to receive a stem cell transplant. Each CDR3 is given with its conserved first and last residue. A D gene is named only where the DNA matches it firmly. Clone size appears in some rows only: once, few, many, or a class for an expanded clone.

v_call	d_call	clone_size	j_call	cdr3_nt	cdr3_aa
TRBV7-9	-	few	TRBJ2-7	TGTGCCAGCAGCTTAGGGGGGATGGGACGCGAGCAGTACTTC	CASSLGGMGREQYF
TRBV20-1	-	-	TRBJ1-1	TGCAGTACTAGGGTCTTCTTGGAGCTGAACACCGAAGCTTTCTTT	CSTRVFLELNTEAFF
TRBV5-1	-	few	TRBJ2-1	TGCGCCAGCAGCTCCCGTAGCGGCCCCGAGCAGTTCTTC	CASSSRSGPEQFF
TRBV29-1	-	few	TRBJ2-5	TGCAGCGTTGTACTCAGCGGCCAAGAGACCCAGTACTTC	CSVVLSGQETQYF
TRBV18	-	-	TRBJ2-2	TGTGCCAGCTCACCAGATACCGGGGAGCTGTTTTTT	CASSPDTGELFF
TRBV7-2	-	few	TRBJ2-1	TGTGCCAGCAGGAAACAGGACGTTTACAATGAGCAGTTCTTC	CASRKQDVYNEQFF
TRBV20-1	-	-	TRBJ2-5	TGCAGTGCTAGTATGCGGAGAGAGACCCAGTACTTC	CSASMRRETQYF
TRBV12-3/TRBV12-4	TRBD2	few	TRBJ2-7	TGTGCCAGCAGTTTAGGCGGGAGCTCCTACGAGCAGTACTTC	CASSLGGSSYEQYF
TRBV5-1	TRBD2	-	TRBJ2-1	TGCGCCAGCAGTCGAGAACCGGGACTAGCGCCTAATGAGCAGTTCTTC	CASSREPGLAPNEQFF
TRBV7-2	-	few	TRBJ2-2	TGTGCCAGCAGCCCCGGCACCGGGGAGCTGTTTTTT	CASSPGTGELFF
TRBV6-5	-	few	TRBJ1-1	TGTGCCAGCAGTTACTCCGGAGGGCTGGGAGCTTTCTTT	CASSYSGGLGAFF
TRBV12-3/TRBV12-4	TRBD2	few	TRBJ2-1	TGTGCCAGCACCCTAGCGGACAATGAGCAGTTCTTC	CASTLADNEQFF
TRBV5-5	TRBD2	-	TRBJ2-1	TGTGCCAGCTTGAGGGCTAGCGGTACCTACAATGAGCAGTTCTTC	CASLRASGTYNEQFF
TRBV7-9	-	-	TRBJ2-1	TGTGCCAGCAGCTTAGCGATGGGGACCCGGAGTGAGCAGTTCTTC	CASSLAMGTRSEQFF
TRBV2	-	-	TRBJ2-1	TGTGCCAGCAGTGCACAGTTGAGCTCCTACAATGAGCAGTTCTTC	CASSAQLSSYNEQFF
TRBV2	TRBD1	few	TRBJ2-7	TGTGCCAGCCAGTTACAGGATCCCAGGGGGTACGAGCAGTACTTC	CASQLQDPRGYEQYF
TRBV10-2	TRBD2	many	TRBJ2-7	TGCGCCAGCACGGTGGGATTGATCAGCGGGGGATACGAGCAGTACTTC	CASTVGLISGGYEQYF
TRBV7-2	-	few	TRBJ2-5	TGTGCCAGCAGCGATTGGGTGGCCGAGACCCAGTACTTC	CASSDWVAETQYF
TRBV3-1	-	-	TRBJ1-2	TGTGCCAGCAGCCCCGACATGGACTATGGCTACACCTTC	CASSPDMDYGYTF
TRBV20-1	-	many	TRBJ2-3	TGCAGTGTAGAGAGGAAAAGCGGAGGCCCCACAGATACGCAGTATTTT	CSVERKSGGPTDTQYF
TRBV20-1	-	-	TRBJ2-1	TGCAGTGCTAGAGGGTTTGAGGAGCAGTTCTTC	CSARGFEEQFF
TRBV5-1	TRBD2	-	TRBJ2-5	TGCGCCAGCAGCCCGAGGACTAGCGCGGAGACCCAGTACTTC	CASSPRTSAETQYF
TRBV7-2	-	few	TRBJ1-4	TGTGCCAGCAGTGCAGGGTCCTCAGAAAAACTGTTTTTT	CASSAGSSEKLFF
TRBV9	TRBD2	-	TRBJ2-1	TGTGCCAGCAGCGCTAGCGGAGGGGCGGACAATGAGCAGTTCTTC	CASSASGGADNEQFF
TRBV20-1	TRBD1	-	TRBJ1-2	TGCAGCCACGGGACAGGGAATGGCTACACCTTC	CSHGTGNGYTF
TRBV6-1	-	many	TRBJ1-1	TGTGCCAGCGGGGGCACGCTAGGCACTGAAGCTTTCTTT	CASGGTLGTEAFF
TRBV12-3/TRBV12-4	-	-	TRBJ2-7	TGTGCCAGCTCCTCCCCCCCGCACGAGCAGTACTTC	CASSSPPHEQYF